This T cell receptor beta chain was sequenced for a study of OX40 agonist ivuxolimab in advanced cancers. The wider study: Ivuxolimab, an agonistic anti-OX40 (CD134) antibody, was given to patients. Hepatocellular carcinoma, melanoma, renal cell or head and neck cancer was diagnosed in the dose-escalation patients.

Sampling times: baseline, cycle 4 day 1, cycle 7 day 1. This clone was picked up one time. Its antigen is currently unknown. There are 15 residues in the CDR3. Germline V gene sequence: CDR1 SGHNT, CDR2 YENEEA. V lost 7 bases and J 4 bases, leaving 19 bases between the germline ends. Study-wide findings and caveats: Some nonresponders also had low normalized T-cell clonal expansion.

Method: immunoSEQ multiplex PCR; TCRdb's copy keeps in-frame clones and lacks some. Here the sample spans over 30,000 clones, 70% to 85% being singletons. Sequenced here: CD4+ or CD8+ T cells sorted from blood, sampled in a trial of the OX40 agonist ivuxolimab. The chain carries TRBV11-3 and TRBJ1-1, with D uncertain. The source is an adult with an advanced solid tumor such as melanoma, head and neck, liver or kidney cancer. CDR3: CASIPAGTSVTEAFF. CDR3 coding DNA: TGTGCCAGCATTCCGGCAGGAACTTCGGTCACTGAAGCTTTCTTT.